These 13 T cell receptor beta chains came from one sample sequenced in a study of shared clonotypes between healthy human individuals (dated by TCRdb to 2019 to 2021). Library creation used the immunoSEQ multiplex PCR assay. This is the immuneACCESS table as TCRdb keeps it, with only in-frame sequences that have V and J called. A part of the clones is gone; compared with another copy, unresolved V genes explain less than half, and the rest is unexplained. The sample yields just over 95,000 clones; about two thirds were counted once. Less than 50% of the sample belongs to the ten largest clones. What was sequenced was memory CD8+ T cells sorted from blood. The cell subset or site label here, explained by the study, means: CD45RO+ cells pooled with CCR7-negative TemRA cells. The receptors stem from a man aged 25-45 years in good health.

CDR3 sequence: CASSHPPTSGKVEQFF. The CDR3 DNA sequence: TGCGCCAGCAGCCATCCCCCGACTAGCGGGAAGGTTGAGCAGTTCTTC. The gene calls are TRBV4-1 and TRBJ2-1; 11 bases line up with TRBD2. Per germline, CDR1 MGHRA and CDR2 YSYEKL. CDR3 length: 16 amino acids. J was trimmed by 9 bases and V by 3 bases; bases with no gene match: 10.

V usage is TRBV20-1 and J usage is TRBJ2-3; D gene uncertain. V was shortened by 6 bases and J by 6 bases, with 10 bases between the two germline ends. Germline-derived CDR1 and CDR2 are DFQATT and SNEGSKA (reference sequence). The CDR3 spans 11 residues. CDR3 residues: CSATQGDTQYF. The CDR3 coding sequence is TGCAGTGCGACCCAAGGGGATACGCAGTATTTT.

This clone has only a few counts. The J gene is TRBJ1-2, the V gene TRBV5-6; no clear D gene. The CDR3 sequence is 14 residues long. V was cut by 5 bases and J by 3 bases, with 14 bases left in between. Germline-derived CDR1 and CDR2 are SGHDT and YYEEEE. CDR3 protein: CASRPPGSDYGYTF. The DNA of the CDR3 is TGTGCCAGCAGACCCCCTGGGTCGGACTATGGCTACACCTTC.

This clone was observed once. The chain joins TRBV2 to TRBJ2-7; D uncertain. With 10 bases removed from V and 3 bases from J, the gap between germline ends came to 13 bases. The V gene's germline CDR1 is SNHLY and CDR2 FYNNEI. The CDR3 spans 12 residues. Written as DNA, the CDR3 is TGTGCCACCGCCCCCAGATACTACGAGCAGTACTTC. Amino acids: CATAPRYYEQYF.

The V and J genes are TRBV10-3 and TRBJ1-5, with D perhaps matching TRBD1 (5 bases). CDR1 is ENHRY and CDR2 is SYGVKD in the germline V gene. V gave up 8 bases and J gave up 0 bases, with 14 bases separating them. The CDR3 has 15 amino acids. CDR3 bases: TGTGCCATCGGGGGTGGGGTATTTAGCAATCAGCCCCAGCATTTT. Translated, it gives CAIGGGVFSNQPQHF.

This clone was observed a single time. The J gene is TRBJ2-1, the V gene TRBV28, with unresolved D. This CDR3 contains 13 residues. V was cut by 1 base and J by 6 bases, with 7 bases left in between. Germline V gene sequence: CDR1 MDHEN, CDR2 SYDVKM. The CDR3 region is CASSLFQTNEQFF. CDR3 DNA sequence: TGTGCCAGCAGTTTATTTCAGACCAATGAGCAGTTCTTC. Looking up the rest from reference TRBV28 and TRBJ2-1 gives the full variable domain: DVKVTQSSRYLVKRTGEKVFLECVQDMDHENMFWYRQDPGLGLRLIYFSYDVKMKEKGDIPEGYSVSREKKERFSLILESASTNQTSMYLCASSLFQTNEQFFGPGTRLTVL.

This clone came up a few times. V and J are TRBV6-1 and TRBJ2-1, with D perhaps matching TRBD1 (6 bases). The CDR3 has 15 amino acids. V was shortened by 1 base and J by 1 base, with 8 bases between the two germline ends. CDR1 MNHNS and CDR2 SASEGT come from the germline V gene. The CDR3 coding sequence is TGTGCCAGCAGTGAAGTAGGGACATCCTACAATGAGCAGTTCTTC. Translation: CASSEVGTSYNEQFF.

This clone is medium-sized. The CDR3 nucleotides are TGTGCCAGCAGCCCCCTCCCAGGGGGCTCCGGGGAGCTGTTTTTT. Protein product: CASSPLPGGSGELFF. The chain employs TRBV7-2 and TRBJ2-2, with TRBD1 identical over 8 bases. The CDR3 totals 15 residues. Losses at the gene ends were 5 bases for V and 6 bases for J; bases not matched to a gene: 8. CDR1 is SGHTA and CDR2 is FQGNSA in the germline V gene.

The V call is TRBV7-9, the J call TRBJ2-3; 9 bases are a match to TRBD1. In germline, CDR1 is SEHNR, CDR2 FQNEAQ (reference sequence). The V gene end was trimmed by 5 bases and the J gene end by 4 bases; junction bases not matched to a gene: 7. The CDR3 is 15 residues long. Written as DNA, the CDR3 is TGTGCCAGCAGCCAAGAGACAGGGGGGGCAGATACGCAGTATTTT. Residues: CASSQETGGADTQYF.

The J gene is TRBJ2-1, the V gene TRBV18; D gene unclear. Germline V gene sequence: CDR1 KGHSH, CDR2 LQKENI. The CDR3 runs 16 residues. V lost 3 bases, J lost 0 bases, and 12 bases lay in between. CDR3 loop: CASSPSRGSSYNEQFF. The CDR3 DNA sequence: TGTGCCAGCTCACCCTCTCGCGGAAGCTCCTACAATGAGCAGTTCTTC.

V is TRBV18 and J is TRBJ2-7; D is ambiguous. The germline CDR1 and CDR2 sequences are KGHSH and LQKENI. The CDR3 length is 12 residues. V lost 4 bases to trimming and J lost 3 bases, with 7 bases between them. The CDR3 region is CASSLPLYEQYF. The CDR3 DNA reads as TGTGCCAGCTCACTTCCCCTCTACGAGCAGTACTTC.

This rearrangement joins TRBV27 to TRBJ2-7; perhaps TRBD1 as D (6 bases). Trimming took 6 bases from V and 4 from J, leaving 19 bases between them. This CDR3 is built from 15 residues. Per germline, CDR1 MNHEY and CDR2 SMNVEV (reference sequence). The CDR3 spells CASRLAGSRGYEQYF. Written as DNA, the CDR3 is TGTGCCAGCAGGCTGGCAGGTTCGAGGGGGTACGAGCAGTACTTC.

This clone was recorded only once. The J gene is TRBJ2-6, the V gene TRBV5-1, with 9 bases identical to TRBD1. The CDR3 has 17 amino acids. The V gene's germline CDR1 is SGHRS and CDR2 YFSETQ. The V segment lost 4 bases and the J segment 0 bases; nucleotides outside the gene matches: 5. The CDR3 nucleotides read TGCGCCAGCAGCCGTAGACAGGGGGACTCTGGGGCCAACGTCCTGACTTTC. Amino acid sequence: CASSRRQGDSGANVLTF.